These 32 T cell receptor beta chains came from one sample sequenced in a study of T-cell reconstitution after alpha-beta-depleted transplantation in children (dated by TCRdb to 2016 to 2017). The sample's treatment or condition label, in plain terms: allogeneic hematopoietic cell transplantation with graft depleted of TCRalphabeta T cells and CD19 B cells. To prepare the library, PCR was applied. The reads were generated on an Illumina HiSeq 2500. TCR libraries were prepared with molecular barcoding, using unique molecular identifiers to normalize TCRbeta repertoire quantification. TCRdb handled the public reads itself, with Q25 trimming in fastp and clone calling in MiXCR, and kept productive beta chains. CDR3 protein sequences are deduplicated, and each keeps its most common genes and DNA. In this sample the table shows about 870,000 distinct CDR3 sequences, approximately 15% of which occur a single time. Roughly 4.8% of the sample goes to the ten largest clones.

Here the sequenced sample was PBMCs, mostly from graft donor cells, taken 360 days after TCRalphabeta/CD19-depleted stem cell transplant. The receptors were sampled from a male patient between 5 and 17 years old who had a stem cell transplant for acute lymphoblastic leukemia, so the T cells may come from the graft donor.

This clonotype was counted only a few times. The rearrangement links TRBV9 to TRBJ2-5; the D is unclear. Per germline, CDR1 SGDLS and CDR2 YYNGEE. The CDR3 runs to 15 residues. V was pared by 4 bases and J by 2 bases, with 15 bases between. CDR3 loop: CASSFRHRNQETQYF. DNA for the CDR3: TGTGCCAGCAGCTTTCGACACCGAAATCAAGAGACCCAGTACTTC.

This clonotype was seen more than once but under ten times. This chain connects TRBV18 to TRBJ2-2; D is uncertain. The V gene's germline CDR1 is KGHSH and CDR2 LQKENI. With 1 base removed from V and 2 bases from J, the gap between germline ends came to 11 bases. The CDR3 contains 16 residues. In DNA, the CDR3 is TGTGCCAGCTCACCACGTTCTCACAGAAACACCGGGGAGCTGTTTTTT. It is translated as CASSPRSHRNTGELFF.

This chain connects TRBV29-1 to TRBJ2-7, with D tentatively TRBD1 (6 bases). Trimming took off 2 bases at V and 4 bases at J, with 9 bases between the two ends. The CDR3 sequence is 12 residues long. Germline V gene sequence: CDR1 SQVTM, CDR2 ANQGSEA. The CDR3 loop reads CSVETGLYEQYF. The CDR3 region has the DNA TGCAGCGTTGAAACAGGGTTGTACGAGCAGTACTTC.

This clonotype came up many times. The chain uses TRBV7-3 and TRBJ2-1; 15 nucleotides match TRBD2. V lost 5 bases and J lost 7; bases outside the gene matches: 6. Germline V gene sequence: CDR1 SGHTA, CDR2 FQGTGA. This CDR3 has 16 residues. The CDR3 spells CASSPWTSGRGNEQFF. Here the CDR3 DNA reads TGTGCCAGCAGCCCCTGGACTAGCGGGAGGGGAAATGAGCAGTTCTTC.

The chain employs TRBV18 and TRBJ2-7; TRBD1 is a possible D gene (6 bases). This CDR3 comprises 15 residues. V was clipped by 0 bases and J by 5 bases, with 14 bases between them. In germline, CDR1 is KGHSH, CDR2 LQKENI. The CDR3 protein is CASSPPGHGADEQYF. CDR3 nucleotide sequence: TGTGCCAGCTCACCACCGGGACACGGGGCCGACGAGCAGTACTTC.

This clonotype showed up many times. CDR3: CASSLVMGDGYTF. CDR3 coding DNA: TGTGCCAGCAGCTTAGTCATGGGGGATGGCTACACCTTC. V gene TRBV7-9 combines with J gene TRBJ1-2; possibly TRBD1 for D (5 bases). V lost 1 base and J lost 6, with 9 bases in between. CDR3 length: 13 residues. Germline assignment: CDR1 SEHNR and CDR2 FQNEAQ (reference sequence).

This clonotype has a handful of counts. The J gene is TRBJ2-2, the V gene TRBV29-1; 11 nucleotides match TRBD2. CDR3 length: 14 amino acids. Germline trimming cut 7 bases from V and 1 base from J; bases unmatched to any gene: 2. Per germline, CDR1 SQVTM and CDR2 ANQGSEA. The CDR3: CSAGLAVNTGELFF. CDR3 nucleotides: TGCAGCGCGGGACTAGCGGTGAACACCGGGGAGCTGTTTTTT.

This clonotype came up a few times. The V call is TRBV11-2, the J call TRBJ2-3, with 12 bases identical to TRBD2. J lost 2 bases, V lost 5 bases, and 5 bases had no gene match. The CDR3 extends over 16 amino acids. Germline-derived CDR1 and CDR2 are SGHAT and FQNNGV. CDR3 amino acids: CASSTWTSGTTDTQYF. For the CDR3, the DNA is TGTGCCAGCAGCACTTGGACTAGCGGGACCACAGATACGCAGTATTTT.

Only a few counts were recorded for this clonotype. The chain uses TRBV5-1 and TRBJ2-2; TRBD1 might be the D (6 bases). The germline gives CDR1 SGHRS, CDR2 YFSETQ. V lost 2 bases, J lost 3 bases, and 11 bases lay in between. This CDR3 contains 15 residues. The CDR3 bases are TGCGCCAGCAGCTTACAGGGTCCGGACACCGGGGAGCTGTTTTTT. This translates into CASSLQGPDTGELFF.

This clonotype was detected only a few times. The chain uses TRBV7-9 and TRBJ2-1; tentatively, D is TRBD1 (6 bases). Germline CDR1 is SEHNR and CDR2 is FQNEAQ (reference sequence). The CDR3 has 16 amino acids. With 0 bases removed from V and 6 bases from J, the gap between germline ends came to 15 bases. The CDR3 nucleotides read TGTGCCAGCAGCTTAGCGTTGGCAGGGGATGCCAATGAGCAGTTCTTC. Encoded protein: CASSLALAGDANEQFF.

The genes are TRBV12-3 or TRBV12-4 and TRBJ2-7; D not certain. V lost 3 bases and J 2 bases, leaving 11 bases between the germline ends. The CDR3 consists of 14 residues. CDR3 in DNA: TGTGCCAGCAGTTTCCAAATCAGAACCTACGAGCAGTACTTC. Translated: CASSFQIRTYEQYF.

This chain links TRBV11-2 with TRBJ1-3; a weak D match, TRBD1 (6 bases). The germline gives CDR1 SGHAT, CDR2 FQNNGV. The CDR3 consists of 15 residues. V was cut by 1 base and J by 2 bases, with 9 bases left in between. This CDR3 reads CASSLGAGAGNTIYF. CDR3 nucleotide sequence: TGTGCCAGCAGCTTAGGAGCAGGGGCTGGAAACACCATATATTTT.

The chain combines TRBV9 with TRBJ2-7; D is undetermined. The length of the CDR3 is 14 residues. V shed 3 bases and J shed 7 bases, with 17 bases lying between them. Germline values: CDR1 SGDLS, CDR2 YYNGEE. The DNA of the CDR3 is TGTGCCAGCAGCGACTATCCCAATTCGTATGAGCAGTACTTC. Its translation is CASSDYPNSYEQYF.

This clonotype was observed a handful of times. The chain has TRBV6-1 and TRBJ2-1; either TRBD1 or TRBD2 may supply D (5 bases each). The length of the CDR3 is 17 residues. The V gene lost 4 bases and the J gene lost 5 bases, with 21 bases spanning the gap. Germline-derived CDR1 and CDR2 are MNHNS and SASEGT. CDR3 protein: CASSAPGTYISDNEQFF. The CDR3 DNA follows: TGTGCCAGCAGTGCACCCGGGACCTACATATCCGACAATGAGCAGTTCTTC.

This clonotype appeared a few times. The V gene is TRBV7-6, the J gene TRBJ2-3, with 8 nucleotides matching TRBD2. The V and J ends lost 4 bases and 5 bases, in that order; junction bases with no gene match: 8. Per germline, CDR1 SGHVS and CDR2 FNYEAQ. CDR3 size: 15 residues. CDR3 region: CASSSRAGVVDTQYF. The CDR3 DNA reads TGTGCCAGCAGCTCTCGAGCGGGAGTGGTAGATACGCAGTATTTT.

V gene TRBV10-3 combines with J gene TRBJ1-5; perhaps TRBD1 as D (5 bases). Germline V gives CDR1 ENHRY, CDR2 SYGVKD. V lost 5 bases to trimming and J lost 6 bases, with 14 bases between them. The CDR3 covers 14 residues. This CDR3 reads CAISPQDYSQPQHF. Here the CDR3 DNA reads TGTGCCATCAGTCCACAGGACTACAGTCAGCCCCAGCATTTT.

The rearrangement links TRBV6-4 to TRBJ2-1, with a weak D call TRBD1 (6 bases). CDR3 length: 22 amino acids. The germline CDR1 and CDR2 sequences are MRHNA and SNTAGT. V dropped 5 bases and J dropped 4 bases, with 36 bases sitting between them. CDR3 bases: TGTGCCAGCAGTCCCACTTCGACAGGAGAACCGTGGACCAGTTACAGATACAATGAGCAGTTCTTC. Its translation: CASSPTSTGEPWTSYRYNEQFF.

This clonotype turned up a few times. This chain joins TRBV5-1 and TRBJ1-1; D not certain. V lost 5 bases and J 1 base, leaving 12 bases between the germline ends. Germline assignment: CDR1 SGHRS and CDR2 YFSETQ. CDR3 length: 14 residues. This CDR3 is CASSYRPGNTEAFF. Written as DNA, the CDR3 is TGCGCCAGCAGTTACCGACCAGGGAACACTGAAGCTTTCTTT. Combining the CDR3 with reference TRBV5-1 and TRBJ1-1 gives the whole variable domain KAGVTQTPRYLIKTRGQQVTLSCSPISGHRSVSWYQQTPGQGLQFLFEYFSETQRNKGNFPGRFSGRQFSNSRSEMNVSTLELGDSALYLCASSYRPGNTEAFFGQGTRLTVV.

This clonotype was counted a few times. J is TRBJ2-7 and V is TRBV5-1, with D uncertain. V was cut by 0 bases and J by 2 bases, with 12 bases left in between. The CDR3 sequence is 15 residues long. Germline CDR1 and CDR2: SGHRS and YFSETQ. In DNA form, the CDR3 reads TGCGCCAGCAGCTTGGCCGCTGCAGGTACCTACGAGCAGTACTTC. Translating gives CASSLAAAGTYEQYF.

The chain employs TRBV4-1 and TRBJ2-5; the D gene is possibly TRBD2 (5 bases). The CDR3 extends over 16 amino acids. The V gene lost 1 base and the J gene lost 4 bases, with 16 bases spanning the gap. Germline V lookup: CDR1 MGHRA, CDR2 YSYEKL. In DNA, the CDR3 is TGCGCCAGCAGCCAAGCTTCTGAGACTACCCGAGAGACCCAGTACTTC. Protein: CASSQASETTRETQYF.

This clonotype was seen repeatedly, ten times or more. The V gene is TRBV12-3 or TRBV12-4, the J gene TRBJ2-7; D not resolved. Trimming stripped 4 bases from V and 0 bases from J, with 7 bases between. The CDR3 has 13 amino acids. The DNA for the CDR3 is TGTGCCAGCAGTTACTATAGCTCCTACGAGCAGTACTTC. Translation gives CASSYYSSYEQYF.

This clonotype has a count of ten or more. A read error may produce the germline difference seen at one junction end. CDR3 sequence: CASSLAGQGPYEQYF. The CDR3 region has the DNA TGTGCCAGCAGTTTAGCGGGACAGGGACCATACGAGCAGTACTTC. The chain carries TRBV5-1 and TRBJ2-7; D is perhaps TRBD1 (9 bases). The CDR3 has 15 residues. Per the germline V gene, CDR1 is SGHRS and CDR2 is YFSETQ.

The sample holds a few counts of this clonotype. J is TRBJ2-2 and V is TRBV15; no firm D call. The CDR3 sequence is 14 residues long. Per the germline V gene, CDR1 is LNHNV and CDR2 is YYDKDF (reference sequence). The ends were cut back, 5 bases at V and 3 bases at J, with 10 bases in the middle. The CDR3 spells CATSDRSDTGELFF. CDR3 nucleotides: TGTGCCACCAGCGACCGATCAGACACCGGGGAGCTGTTTTTT.

This clonotype has more than one count but fewer than ten. The chain combines TRBV3-1 with TRBJ2-1, with 10 bases that match TRBD2. Trimming removed 1 base from V and 4 bases from J; junction bases left unmatched: 7. Germline values: CDR1 LGHDT, CDR2 YNNKEL (reference sequence). The CDR3 is 17 amino acids. CDR3 nucleotides: TGTGCCAGCAGCCAAGGTTTAGCGGGAGGTCTGTACAATGAGCAGTTCTTC. Its protein product is CASSQGLAGGLYNEQFF.

The CDR3 DNA follows: TGTGCCAGCCTTAGACAGATCCAAGAGACCCAGTACTTC. Its translation is CASLRQIQETQYF. This chain joins TRBV18 and TRBJ2-5; possibly TRBD1 for D (5 bases). Germline V gene data show CDR1 as KGHSH and CDR2 as LQKENI. CDR3 length equals 13 residues. Between the trimmed V and J ends, which lost 8 bases and 1 base, there was a span of 11 bases.

The genes are TRBV29-1 and TRBJ2-1, with 15 bases aligning to TRBD2. CDR1 and CDR2 from the germline V gene are SQVTM and ANQGSEA. The ends lost 7 bases at V and 0 bases at J; junction bases unmatched: 4. The CDR3 consists of 16 residues. The CDR3 DNA sequence: TGCAGCGCCTGGACTAGCGGGAGGGGCTCCTACAATGAGCAGTTCTTC. Amino acid sequence: CSAWTSGRGSYNEQFF.

This clonotype was detected a few times. This chain uses TRBV12-3 or TRBV12-4 with TRBJ2-3; D remains ambiguous. The CDR3 covers 14 residues. Trimming shortened V by 3 bases and J by 4 bases, and 11 bases separated the two germline ends. The CDR3 loop is CASSFPLVPDTQYF. The DNA for the CDR3 is TGTGCCAGCAGTTTCCCCCTAGTGCCAGATACGCAGTATTTT.

This clonotype was picked up a small number of times. This chain joins TRBV20-1 and TRBJ1-5, with unresolved D. Germline-derived CDR1 and CDR2 are DFQATT and SNEGSKA (reference sequence). V lost 0 bases and J lost 5, with 5 bases in between. The length of the CDR3 is 12 residues. The CDR3 reads CSAREGDQPQHF. CDR3 in DNA: TGCAGTGCTAGAGAGGGTGATCAGCCCCAGCATTTT.

This chain joins TRBV20-1 and TRBJ2-5, with 7 positions matching TRBD2. Per the germline V gene, CDR1 is DFQATT and CDR2 is SNEGSKA (reference sequence). The CDR3 extends over 13 amino acids. V dropped 5 bases and J dropped 5; count of bases not matched to a gene: 8. For the CDR3, the DNA is TGCAGTGCTTATGCGGGAGTCGGCGAGACCCAGTACTTC. Residues: CSAYAGVGETQYF.

This clonotype appeared a few times. The CDR3 nucleotides are TGCGCCAGCAGCTTGGCCACAGGGCACGCGCTATATAATTCACCCCTCCACTTT. It yields the protein CASSLATGHALYNSPLHF. This chain uses TRBV5-1 with TRBJ1-6; a weak D match, TRBD1 (6 bases). Germline assignment: CDR1 SGHRS and CDR2 YFSETQ. This CDR3 has 18 residues. Trimming took off 0 bases at V and 4 bases at J, with 17 bases between the two ends.

V usage is TRBV7-7 and J usage is TRBJ1-5; D unresolved. The CDR3 totals 16 residues. V was trimmed by 5 bases and J by 3 bases, leaving 17 bases between them. From germline, CDR1 is SSHAT and CDR2 FNYEAQ (reference sequence). This CDR3 is CASSRLKVRANQPQHF. CDR3 nucleotide sequence: TGTGCCAGCAGCAGGCTCAAAGTTAGGGCCAATCAGCCCCAGCATTTT.

Worth noting for this clonotype: An end of the junction does not agree with germline; a read error may underlie this. The V gene is TRBV20-1, the J gene TRBJ1-1; D not certain. Germline loops: CDR1 DFQATT, CDR2 SNEGSKA (reference sequence). This CDR3 contains 12 residues. CDR3 residues: CSAPLLHLGPSF. The CDR3 DNA is TGCAGTGCTCCCCTCCTCCACCTGGGCCCCTCTTTT.